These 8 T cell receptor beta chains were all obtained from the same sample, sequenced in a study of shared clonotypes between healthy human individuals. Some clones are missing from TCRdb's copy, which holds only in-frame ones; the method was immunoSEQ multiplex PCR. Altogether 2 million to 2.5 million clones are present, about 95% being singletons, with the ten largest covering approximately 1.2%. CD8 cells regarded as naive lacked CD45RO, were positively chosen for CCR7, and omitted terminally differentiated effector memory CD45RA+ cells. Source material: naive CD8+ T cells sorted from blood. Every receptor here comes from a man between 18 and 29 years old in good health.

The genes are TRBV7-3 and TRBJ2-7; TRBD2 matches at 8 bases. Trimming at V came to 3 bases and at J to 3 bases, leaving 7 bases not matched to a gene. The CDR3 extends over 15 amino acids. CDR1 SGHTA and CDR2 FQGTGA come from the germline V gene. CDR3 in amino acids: CASSFDPSGLYEQYF. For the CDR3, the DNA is TGTGCCAGCAGCTTTGACCCTAGCGGGCTCTACGAGCAGTACTTC.

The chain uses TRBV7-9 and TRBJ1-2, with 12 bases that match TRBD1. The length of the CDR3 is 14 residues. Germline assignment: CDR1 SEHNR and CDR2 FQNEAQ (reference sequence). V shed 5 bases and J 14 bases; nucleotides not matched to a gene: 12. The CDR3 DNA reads TGTGCCAGCAGCCGTTCCCTGGGGGACAGGGGGCTAACCTTC. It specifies CASSRSLGDRGLTF.

The CDR3 nucleotides are TGTGCCAGCAGTCCTAGCGGGGCTTACAATGAGCAGTTCTTC. It translates to CASSPSGAYNEQFF. This sequence joins TRBV6-4 and TRBJ2-1, with 9 bases identical to TRBD2. Germline trimming cut 5 bases from V and 4 bases from J; bases unmatched to any gene: 3. This CDR3 comprises 14 residues. CDR1 and CDR2 from the germline V gene are MRHNA and SNTAGT.

The CDR3 DNA is TGTGCCTCGGGACTAGCGGGGGGCCCCGGGGAGCTGTTTTTT. Translated, it gives CASGLAGGPGELFF. The chain links TRBV30 to TRBJ2-2; 15 bases agree with TRBD2. The germline V gene encodes CDR1 GTSNPN and CDR2 SVGIG (reference sequence). This CDR3 region has 14 residues. The ends lost 7 bases at V and 6 bases at J; junction bases unmatched: 3. The whole variable domain, filled in from reference TRBV30 and TRBJ2-2, reads SQTIHQWPATLVQPVGSPLSLECTVEGTSNPNLYWYRQAAGRGLQLLFYSVGIGQISSEVPQNLSASRPQDRQFILSSKKLLLSDSGFYLCASGLAGGPGELFFGEGSRLTVL.

CDR3 sequence reads: CASSSVGGVYNEQFF. CDR3 bases: TGTGCCAGCAGTTCCGTGGGGGGGGTATACAATGAGCAGTTCTTC. The chain has TRBV7-2 and TRBJ2-1; 7 nucleotides agree with TRBD2. This CDR3 has 15 residues. J was trimmed by 4 bases and V by 6 bases; bases with no gene match: 9. Looked up from germline, CDR1 is SGHTA and CDR2 is FQGNSA.

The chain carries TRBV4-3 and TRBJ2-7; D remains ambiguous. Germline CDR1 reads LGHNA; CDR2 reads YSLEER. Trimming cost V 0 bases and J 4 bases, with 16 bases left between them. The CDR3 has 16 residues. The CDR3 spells CASSQDSHGDLYEQYF. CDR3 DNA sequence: TGCGCCAGCAGCCAAGATTCCCACGGAGACCTTTACGAGCAGTACTTC.

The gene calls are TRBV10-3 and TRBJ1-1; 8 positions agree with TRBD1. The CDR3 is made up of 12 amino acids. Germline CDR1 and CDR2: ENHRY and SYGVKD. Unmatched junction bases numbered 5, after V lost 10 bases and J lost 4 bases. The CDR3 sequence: CATGQGGTEAFF. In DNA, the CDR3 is TGTGCCACAGGACAGGGAGGCACTGAAGCTTTCTTT.

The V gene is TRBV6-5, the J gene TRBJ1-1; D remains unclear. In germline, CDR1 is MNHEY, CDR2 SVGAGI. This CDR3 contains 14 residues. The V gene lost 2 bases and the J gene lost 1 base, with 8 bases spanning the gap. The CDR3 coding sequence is TGTGCCAGCAGTTACGCAGAGAGGAACACTGAAGCTTTCTTT. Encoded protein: CASSYAERNTEAFF.